This T cell receptor (beta chain) was recovered during a study of CD8+CD57+ T cells in acquired aplastic anemia. For the study at large: Sorted CD4+ and CD8+ cells gave a mean 3.2 ug DNA, range about 0.19 to 27.4 ug. Points from the study as a whole: Patients showed no significant difference from controls in CD8+ Simpson's diversity. Shared by patients and controls, 25 to 30 CD8+ CDR3s were abundant in patients.

Individuals selected for sequencing had exhibited CD8+CD57+ cell expansion on flow cytometry. Genomic DNA, the template, was used for profiling of the TCR beta VDJ and CDR3. TCRdb re-analysed the reads in MiXCR, keeping a single row per CDR3 protein. The sample contains hundreds of thousands of distinct CDR3 sequences, less than 35% of which appear only once. CDR1 LNHDA and CDR2 SQIVND come from the germline V gene (reference sequence). The CDR3 extends over 13 amino acids. Trimming took 8 bases from V and 2 from J, leaving 9 bases between them. This clonotype has ten or more counts. Its antigen remains unknown.

The sequenced sample consisted of sorted CD4+, CD8+, or CD8+CD57+ T cells (not recorded which) from PBMCs. The V call is TRBV19, the J call TRBJ2-2, with D possibly being TRBD1 (6 bases). This clonotype was obtained from a human donor with aplastic anemia. The CDR3 nucleotides are TGTGCCAGTTCGGACAGAAACACCGGGGAGCTGTTTTTT. It encodes CASSDRNTGELFF.